The 18 T cell receptor beta chains reported below all come from one sample, sequenced in a study of OX40 agonist ivuxolimab in advanced cancers. Library creation used the immunoSEQ multiplex PCR assay. In its TCRdb copy, this immuneACCESS table keeps in-frame sequences only and misses some clones. Where compared with another copy, unresolved V genes explain less than half of these, and the others have no known cause. In all, the sample holds 60,000 to 75,000 clones, and approximately 92% of those were seen once. The ten largest account for over 10% of the sample. The material was CD4+ or CD8+ T cells sorted from blood, obtained in a trial of the OX40 agonist ivuxolimab. These receptors originate from an adult with an advanced solid tumor such as melanoma, head and neck, liver or kidney cancer.

This chain links TRBV27 with TRBJ2-7; D possibly corresponds to TRBD2 (6 bases). The CDR3 has 15 amino acids. Trimming took off 0 bases at V and 1 base at J, with 10 bases between the two ends. Germline V CDR1 and CDR2: MNHEY, SMNVEV (reference sequence). CDR3 nucleotides: TGTGCCAGCAGTTTATCCCCGGGACTGTCCTACGAGCAGTACTTC. The encoded protein is CASSLSPGLSYEQYF.

The V call is TRBV9, the J call TRBJ2-3; D remains unclear. Germline CDR1 is SGDLS and CDR2 is YYNGEE. Trimming pared 0 bases from V and 2 bases from J, leaving 7 bases between. This CDR3 comprises 14 residues. Here the CDR3 reads CASSVVSSTDTQYF. CDR3 nucleotide sequence: TGTGCCAGCAGCGTAGTTTCATCCACAGATACGCAGTATTTT.

This chain links TRBV10-1 with TRBJ2-1; 7 bases are a match to TRBD2. The CDR3 has 15 amino acids. CDR1 and CDR2 from the germline V gene are WNHNN and SYGVQD (reference sequence). V shed 2 bases and J 2 bases; nucleotides not matched to a gene: 3. The CDR3 here is CASSEGRGAYNEQFF. CDR3 DNA: TGCGCCAGCAGTGAGGGACGGGGGGCCTACAATGAGCAGTTCTTC.

V is TRBV27 and J is TRBJ2-3; 12 bases agree with TRBD2. This CDR3 is 17 amino acids long. V trimming: 2 bases; J trimming: 6 bases; junction bases outside the gene matches: 9. CDR1 is MNHEY and CDR2 is SMNVEV in the germline V gene (reference sequence). The CDR3 region has the DNA TGTGCCAGCAGTTTACAGGTGACTAGCGGGAGAGGTGATACGCAGTATTTT. Translating it yields CASSLQVTSGRGDTQYF.

This clone was seen just once. This chain connects TRBV27 to TRBJ2-5, with D possibly being TRBD2 (5 bases). The CDR3 runs to 14 residues. Trimming removed 6 bases at V and 1 base at J, with 12 bases between. CDR1 MNHEY and CDR2 SMNVEV come from the germline V gene (reference sequence). CDR3 in amino acids: CASSPDWVQETQYF. The CDR3 region has the DNA TGTGCCAGCAGCCCGGACTGGGTCCAAGAGACCCAGTACTTC.

The rearrangement uses TRBV13 and TRBJ2-7; D tentatively fits TRBD1 or TRBD2 (5 bases each). The V gene's germline CDR1 is PRHDT and CDR2 FYEKMQ (reference sequence). The CDR3 runs 15 residues. V was cut by 0 bases and J by 2 bases, with 11 bases left in between. The CDR3: CASSLGGESPYEQYF. CDR3 nucleotides: TGTGCCAGCAGCTTAGGGGGGGAAAGCCCCTACGAGCAGTACTTC.

CDR3 region: CAWIGYVANEQFF. CDR3 sequence (DNA): TGTGCCTGGATCGGATACGTAGCCAATGAGCAGTTCTTC. V is TRBV30 and J is TRBJ2-1, with unresolved D. V lost 4 bases and J lost 6, with 13 bases in between. CDR3 length: 13 amino acids. CDR1 GTSNPN and CDR2 SVGIG come from the germline V gene (reference sequence).

The chain employs TRBV10-3 and TRBJ1-1; D is undetermined. The V and J ends lost 3 bases and 8 bases respectively, with 10 bases between them. The CDR3 extends over 12 amino acids. CDR1 and CDR2 from the germline V gene are ENHRY and SYGVKD. In DNA form, the CDR3 reads TGTGCCATCAGTGACGGCAGTGAGGAAGCTTTCTTT. Translation: CAISDGSEEAFF.

The chain is built from TRBV10-3 and TRBJ1-5, with D possibly TRBD1 on 6 matching bases. This CDR3 has 15 amino acids. Germline CDR1 ENHRY, CDR2 SYGVKD. Trimming took 3 bases from V and 2 from J, leaving 11 bases between them. CDR3 sequence: CAISEGRQGNQPQHF. The CDR3 DNA sequence: TGTGCCATCAGTGAAGGGCGACAGGGCAATCAGCCCCAGCATTTT.

In its sample, this clone was seen once. This chain joins TRBV5-1 and TRBJ2-3; D not resolved. V lost 3 bases to trimming and J lost 0 bases, with 5 bases between them. The CDR3 spans 13 residues. Germline V gives CDR1 SGHRS, CDR2 YFSETQ. In DNA form, the CDR3 reads TGCGCCAGCAGCTCGGACAGCACAGATACGCAGTATTTT. Translating gives CASSSDSTDTQYF.

DNA for the CDR3: TGCAGCGTTGGAGAAGGGGGAGTGGTTGGGAACACCGGGGAGCTGTTTTTT. It translates to CSVGEGGVVGNTGELFF. The V and J genes are TRBV29-1 and TRBJ2-2; a possible D gene is TRBD1 (6 bases). V lost 4 bases, J lost 1 base, and 19 bases lay in between. CDR3 length equals 17 residues. The germline gives CDR1 SQVTM, CDR2 ANQGSEA.

The DNA for the CDR3 is TGTGCCAGCAGCGAAACCGGGACTTTCGGAAACACCATATATTTT. Residues: CASSETGTFGNTIYF. V usage is TRBV2 and J usage is TRBJ1-3; possibly TRBD1 for D (5 bases). Germline V lookup: CDR1 SNHLY, CDR2 FYNNEI. The CDR3 covers 15 residues. Trimming cost V 6 bases and J 4 bases, with 16 bases left between them.

The chain links TRBV12-5 to TRBJ2-7; 8 nucleotides align to TRBD1. There are 13 residues in the CDR3. CDR1 is LGHNT and CDR2 is FRNRAP in the germline V gene. The trim removed 7 bases at V and 1 base at J, leaving 3 bases unmatched. CDR3 sequence: CASAQGASYEQYF. DNA for the CDR3: TGTGCTAGTGCGCAGGGGGCGTCCTACGAGCAGTACTTC.

The chain joins TRBV27 to TRBJ1-5; D ambiguous. CDR3 size: 14 residues. Looked up from germline, CDR1 is MNHEY and CDR2 is SMNVEV (reference sequence). The V end lost 1 base, the J end lost 5 bases, and 9 bases lay between the germline ends. The CDR3 region has the DNA TGTGCCAGCAGTTTATTAGGGTATGATCAGCCCCAGCATTTT. It codes for CASSLLGYDQPQHF.

V and J are TRBV27 and TRBJ2-7, with D tentatively TRBD1 (6 bases). The V gene lost 4 bases and the J gene lost 4 bases, with 17 bases spanning the gap. This CDR3 spans 15 amino acids. Germline V gene lookup returns CDR1 MNHEY and CDR2 SMNVEV (reference sequence). The CDR3 DNA reads TGTGCCAGCAGTTCAGCGACAGGAAGAAGGTACGAGCAGTACTTC. It translates to CASSSATGRRYEQYF.

The genes are TRBV11-2 and TRBJ1-6; 7 bases are shared with TRBD1. Trimming took 4 bases from V and 14 from J; bases not matched to a gene: 8. Per the germline V gene, CDR1 is SGHAT and CDR2 is FQNNGV. The CDR3 totals 13 residues. The CDR3 spells CASSYGSQGTLHF. As DNA, the CDR3 is TGTGCCAGCAGCTACGGATCACAGGGGACCCTCCACTTT.

This clone was detected only once. The gene calls are TRBV11-2 and TRBJ1-2; no firm D call. V was shortened by 4 bases and J by 3 bases, with 12 bases between the two germline ends. Looked up from germline, CDR1 is SGHAT and CDR2 is FQNNGV. This CDR3 is 14 amino acids long. For the CDR3, the DNA is TGTGCCAGCAGCTCCCTCGGGTCCCACTATGGCTACACCTTC. This gives the protein CASSSLGSHYGYTF.

The chain has TRBV7-6 and TRBJ2-7; D remains unclear. Germline V gene lookup returns CDR1 SGHVS and CDR2 FNYEAQ. Trimming left V 5 bases short and J 0 bases short, with 8 bases between. The CDR3 is 13 amino acids. The CDR3 here is CASSIKSSYEQYF. CDR3 DNA: TGTGCCAGCAGCATTAAAAGCTCCTACGAGCAGTACTTC.